The rows below give T cell receptor beta chains drawn from one sample of a study of OX40 agonist ivuxolimab in advanced cancers. Clones were sequenced by immunoSEQ multiplex PCR, and TCRdb holds only the in-frame ones, with some missing. The sample has more than 35,000 clones; 65% to 90% are singletons. Source: CD4+ or CD8+ T cells sorted from blood, taken in a trial of the OX40 agonist ivuxolimab. All receptors come from an adult with an advanced solid tumor such as melanoma, head and neck, liver or kidney cancer. Both conserved end residues are trimmed from each CDR3.

cdr3_aa j_call v_call
ASTSTTGFNEQF TRBJ2-1 TRBV27
ASSRYWVSNSPLH TRBJ1-6 TRBV27
ASSVVSGRQETQY TRBJ2-5 TRBV9
ASSDLMETGANVLT TRBJ2-6 TRBV7-9
ASRPPTDTEAF TRBJ1-1 TRBV5-5
ASSHAVSPGTIPDLAKNIQY TRBJ2-4 TRBV4-2
ASSFPVGGVVDEQF TRBJ2-1 TRBV7-9
ASSPRTGVTMGPYNEQF TRBJ2-1 TRBV4-2
ASSVIEVLEDTQY TRBJ2-3 TRBV9
ASSLSLSTNEKLF TRBJ1-4 TRBV11-2
ASSPLAGGPNEQF TRBJ2-1 TRBV28
ASSSAPGQGAGTEAF TRBJ1-1 TRBV21-1
ASSMDSRNTGELF TRBJ2-2 TRBV27
ASEMGLNTEAF TRBJ1-1 TRBV6-6
ASSLVPHNEQF TRBJ2-1 TRBV27
ASSVSKSSYNEQF TRBJ2-1 TRBV9
ASSAPTGAYNEQF TRBJ2-1 TRBV9
ASSSNRVGDEQF TRBJ2-1 TRBV11-2
ATSSPPGLAGGDTQY TRBJ2-3 TRBV15
ASSLSSGSKREQY TRBJ2-7 TRBV28
ASRFQGVRGYT TRBJ1-2 TRBV5-6
ASSYGPGSYT TRBJ1-2 TRBV7-8
ATSSRGWNTEAF TRBJ1-1 TRBV15
ASSVGTGSQPQH TRBJ1-5 TRBV9
ASSAAGTGEDSGANVLT TRBJ2-6 TRBV9
ASSYSGTGGGYEAF TRBJ1-1 TRBV6-5
ASSLQGGEQY TRBJ2-7 TRBV27
ASSEVVSYGYT TRBJ1-2 TRBV2
ASSSPNNQPQH TRBJ1-5 TRBV19
ASGGGVTGTENQPQH TRBJ1-5 TRBV12-5
ASSQVRCVGTEAF TRBJ1-1 TRBV4-2
ASSLQRITYNEQF TRBJ2-1 TRBV13
ASSLEDSSGNTIY TRBJ1-3 TRBV7-2
SVLRGEGTEAF TRBJ1-1 TRBV29-1
ASSPQVRTDTQY TRBJ2-3 TRBV4-1
ASSSLTSGGVKQY TRBJ2-5 TRBV7-9
ASSQGSGSADTQY TRBJ2-3 TRBV4-3
ASSTESNQPQH TRBJ1-5 TRBV4-3
AISESSLNYGYT TRBJ1-2 TRBV10-3
ASSLRGDKLGEQF TRBJ2-1 TRBV4-2
ASSLVRGAYNEQF TRBJ2-1 TRBV7-2
ASSRTLSSYNEQF TRBJ2-1 TRBV19
ASTHRGAGAYEQY TRBJ2-7 TRBV27
ASSYFGGGPDEQF TRBJ2-1 TRBV27
ASSEAGALAETQY TRBJ2-5 TRBV6-1
ASSPMGPGGQY TRBJ2-7 TRBV11-2
ASTSKRGRGTEAF TRBJ1-1 TRBV2
ASIGQESSYEQY TRBJ2-7 TRBV10-2
ASGRVADEQY - TRBV27
ASSDGLAGVPYNEQF TRBJ2-1 TRBV2
ASSHPPSGPNEKLF TRBJ1-4 TRBV4-2
ASSQVAGPSGYGYT TRBJ1-2 TRBV4-1
ASSPEVGEQF TRBJ2-1 TRBV13
ASSPRDRGDYGYT TRBJ1-2 TRBV7-2
ASSLTGGYDRVTEAF TRBJ1-1 TRBV11-2